The clone carrying this TCR beta chain came up a few times. Its antigen is currently unknown. The sample carries other DNA sequences with the same CDR3. The sample originates from a study of shared clonotypes between healthy human individuals. Whole-study results and caveats: Despite large depth, rarefaction showed incomplete sorted-subset sequencing. Clonotypes which were not shared had lower generation probabilities than clonotypes that all four donors shared.

Produced via immunoSEQ multiplex PCR; TCRdb's table is partial and in-frame only. The sample includes about 670,000 clones, about two thirds seen only once; the top ten take 1.8%. This CDR3 has 13 residues. V was shortened by 3 bases and J by 7 bases, with 10 bases between the two germline ends. In germline, CDR1 is SEHNR, CDR2 FQNEAQ (reference sequence). This chain uses TRBV7-9 with TRBJ1-5, with D tentatively TRBD1 (5 bases). This receptor was obtained from a woman between 25 and 40 years old in good health. Sequences were obtained from memory CD4+ T cells sorted from blood. Indicated subset: CD45RA-negative fraction. CDR3 region: CASSLGRDQPQHF. CDR3 sequence (DNA): TGTGCCAGCAGCTTGGGACGAGACCAGCCCCAGCATTTT.